This T cell receptor beta chain was documented in a study of human T cells and chemical hapten exposure. Study in general: TCR yields per sample varied, mainly owing to small pooled library volume differences.

This clonotype was seen at least ten times. Total RNA extraction was carried out from unfractionated whole blood. Germline V CDR1 and CDR2: MNHEY, SVGEGT. The CDR3 has 11 amino acids. Deletions cut 4 bases from V and 4 bases from J, with 4 bases between. Individual cDNA molecules received unique molecular identifiers in the library. TCRdb used MiXCR to reprocess the 5' RACE reads, holding one entry per CDR3 protein. The data show roughly 81,000 distinct CDR3 sequences, with 6% to 8.5% seen just once and around 2% held by the top ten. The gene calls are TRBV6-2 or TRBV6-3 and TRBJ2-5; D call uncertain. The receptor was derived from a male donor in good health. The DNA for the CDR3 is TGTGCCAGCAGTTGGGGAGAGACCCAGTACTTC. Protein sequence: CASSWGETQYF.